The following is a TCR beta chain sequence with its context. What antigen it recognizes has not been identified. No qualities accompany the bases; no much larger clone lies one base away. Trimming takes 1 base from V and 5 bases from J, and the germline ends sit 26 bases apart. CDR1 and CDR2 (LGHNT, FRNRAP) derive from the germline V gene. The CDR3 goes from the cysteine to the phenylalanine over 19 residues. The entry retains the CDR3 DNA only, 57 bases that are in frame from base 1. The collaborating institutions used their own protocols to collect whole blood in K2EDTA tubes. Collaborator samples were shipped for TCRbeta analysis as frozen whole blood, isolated PBMCs, or DNA extracted from either sample type. The data were taken from a study of blood T cell repertoires in COVID-19 (dated by TCRdb to between 2020 and 2021). In terms of the full investigation: Samples covering the acute and convalescent phases of COVID-19 were provided by collaborators in the United States, Italy and Spain. The prospective study material was composed of cDNA or gDNA derived from T cells, B-cell-depleted T cells, or PBMCs. The dataset comprised deeply sampled blood TCRbeta repertoires from subjects exposed to, actively infected with, or recovered from COVID-19. The repertoires were made available in a free public database intended to serve as a resource for research on the immune response to SARS-CoV-2. Samples were obtained from the ongoing ImmuneRACE study (first 160 participants) and from some 1,200 subjects provided by 6 global collaborators. A de-identified subject ID, COVID-19 status, age in years and sex were almost always included in the sample metadata. Where HLA class I and class II types were available, the types were taken from metadata supplied by the sample provider, not from assay-based typing. What the research found in general, with its limitations: The quantity of clinical and demographic metadata differed by source and by participant and was supplied without curation.

The immunoSEQ Assay, a bias-controlled multiplex PCR, was used to amplify TCRbeta CDR3 regions from genomic DNA. Per the original workflow: Within the assay, amplification of reference gene primers was used to estimate how many nucleated cells each sample contained. To quantify the absolute abundance of each unique TCRbeta CDR3 rearrangement, sequence reads were collapsed and filtered. For each sample, productive Simpson clonality was calculated as the square root of Simpson's diversity index over productive rearrangements. Held by TCRdb, this immuneACCESS table contains in-frame sequences only and omits some clones. Under half of the omission traces to an unresolved V gene where checked; the cause of the rest is unknown. V, J and clone size derive from that table, while D and trimming were established from the DNA sequence. Here the sample has approximately 68,000 clones; 80% to 90% occur a single time. Clones ranked in the top ten supply 6.6% of the sample.

The chain joins TRBV12-5 to TRBJ1-2; the D region possibly corresponds to TRBD1 (5 bases align). The sequence was collected from a man between 50 and 59 years old with active COVID-19. The material sequenced was peripheral blood. For the CDR3, the sequence is CASGLDRAGLPNLGYGYTF. Read as DNA, the sequence is TGTGCTAGTGGTTTGGATCGGGCGGGACTCCCAAACCTCGGTTATGGCTACACCTTC.